This TCR beta chain was retrieved from a study of shared clonotypes between healthy human individuals. Study information: Donors consisted of a couple of women and three men between 18 and 49.

The unsorted PBMC replicate PCRs were performed with about 300 ng DNA, 30,000 to 35,000 T cell genomes. Repertoires were generated with immunoSEQ multiplex PCR, while TCRdb's copy carries only in-frame clones and drops some. The data show some 500,000 clones, 65% to 80% seen once. Recent vaccinations or acute infections were absent in the healthy HIV-negative adult donors. A remark on this clone: The sample holds other DNA sequences that translate to the same CDR3.

The CDR3 is 14 amino acids. CDR1 and CDR2 (germline): SGHRS, YFSETQ. The ends were cut back, 4 bases at V and 1 base at J, with 11 bases in the middle. This clonotype was sampled from a woman aged 40 to 50 in good health. Some clones in this sample may be carry-over from other donors' samples. Sample: PBMCs. The V and J genes are TRBV5-1 and TRBJ1-1; D possibly corresponds to TRBD1 (5 bases). The CDR3 DNA is TGCGCCAGCAGCCTTCAGGGTACGAACACTGAAGCTTTCTTT. Its translation is CASSLQGTNTEAFF. The complete variable domain, with remaining parts taken from reference TRBV5-1 and TRBJ1-1, reads KAGVTQTPRYLIKTRGQQVTLSCSPISGHRSVSWYQQTPGQGLQFLFEYFSETQRNKGNFPGRFSGRQFSNSRSEMNVSTLELGDSALYLCASSLQGTNTEAFFGQGTRLTVV.